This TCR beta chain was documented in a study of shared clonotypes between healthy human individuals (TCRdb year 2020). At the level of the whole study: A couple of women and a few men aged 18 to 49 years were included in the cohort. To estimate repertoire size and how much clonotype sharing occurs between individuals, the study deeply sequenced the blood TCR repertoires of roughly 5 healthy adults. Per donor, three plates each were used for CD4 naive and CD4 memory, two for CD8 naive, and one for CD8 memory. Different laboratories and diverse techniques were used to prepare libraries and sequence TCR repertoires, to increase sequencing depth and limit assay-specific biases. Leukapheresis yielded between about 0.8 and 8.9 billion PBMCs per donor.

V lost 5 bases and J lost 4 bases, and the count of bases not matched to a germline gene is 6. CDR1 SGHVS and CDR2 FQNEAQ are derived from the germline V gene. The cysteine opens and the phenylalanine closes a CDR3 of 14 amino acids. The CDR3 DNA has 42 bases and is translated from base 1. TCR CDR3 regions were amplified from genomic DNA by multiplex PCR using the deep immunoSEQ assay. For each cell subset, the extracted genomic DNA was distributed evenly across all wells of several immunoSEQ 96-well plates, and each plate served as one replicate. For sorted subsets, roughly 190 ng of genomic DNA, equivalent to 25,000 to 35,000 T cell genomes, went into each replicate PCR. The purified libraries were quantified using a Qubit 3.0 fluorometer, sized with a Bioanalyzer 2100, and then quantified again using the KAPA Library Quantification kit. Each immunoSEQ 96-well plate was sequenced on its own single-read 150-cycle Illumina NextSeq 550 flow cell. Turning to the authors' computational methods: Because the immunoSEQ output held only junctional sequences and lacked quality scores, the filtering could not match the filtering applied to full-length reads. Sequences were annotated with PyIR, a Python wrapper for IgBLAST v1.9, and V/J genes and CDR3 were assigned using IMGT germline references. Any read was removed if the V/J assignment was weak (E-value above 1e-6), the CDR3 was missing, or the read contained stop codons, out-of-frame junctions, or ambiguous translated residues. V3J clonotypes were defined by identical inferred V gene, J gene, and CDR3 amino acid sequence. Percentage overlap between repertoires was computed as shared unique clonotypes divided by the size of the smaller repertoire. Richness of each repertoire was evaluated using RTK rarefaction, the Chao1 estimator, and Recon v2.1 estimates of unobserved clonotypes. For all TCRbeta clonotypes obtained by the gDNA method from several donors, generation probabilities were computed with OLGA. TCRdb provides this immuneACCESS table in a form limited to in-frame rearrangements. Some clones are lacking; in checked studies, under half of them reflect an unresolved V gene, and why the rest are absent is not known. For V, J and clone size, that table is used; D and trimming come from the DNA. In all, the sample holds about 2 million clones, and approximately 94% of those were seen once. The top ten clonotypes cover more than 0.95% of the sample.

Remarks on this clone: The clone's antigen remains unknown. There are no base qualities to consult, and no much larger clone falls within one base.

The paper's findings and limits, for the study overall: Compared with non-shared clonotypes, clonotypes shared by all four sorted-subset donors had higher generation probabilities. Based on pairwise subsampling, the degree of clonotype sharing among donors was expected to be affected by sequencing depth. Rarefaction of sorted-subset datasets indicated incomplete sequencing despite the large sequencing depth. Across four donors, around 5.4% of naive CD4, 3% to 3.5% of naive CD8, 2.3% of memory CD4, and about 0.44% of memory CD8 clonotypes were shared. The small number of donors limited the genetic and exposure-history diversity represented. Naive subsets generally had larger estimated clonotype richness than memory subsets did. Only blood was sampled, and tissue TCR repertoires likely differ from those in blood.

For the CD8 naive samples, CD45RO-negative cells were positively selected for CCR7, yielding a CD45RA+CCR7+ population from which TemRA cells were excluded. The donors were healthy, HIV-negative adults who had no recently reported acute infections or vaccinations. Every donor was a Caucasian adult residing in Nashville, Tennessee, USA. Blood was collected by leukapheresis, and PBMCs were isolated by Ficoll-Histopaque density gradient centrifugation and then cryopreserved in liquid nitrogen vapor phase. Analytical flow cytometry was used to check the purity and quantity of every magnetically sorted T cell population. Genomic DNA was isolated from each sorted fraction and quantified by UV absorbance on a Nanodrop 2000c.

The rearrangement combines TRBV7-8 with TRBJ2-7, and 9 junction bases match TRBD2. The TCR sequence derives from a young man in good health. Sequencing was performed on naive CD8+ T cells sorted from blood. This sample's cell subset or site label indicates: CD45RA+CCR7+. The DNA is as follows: TGTGCCAGCAGCCGCCTTAGCGGGAGTTACGAGCAGTACTTC. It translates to CASSRLSGSYEQYF.